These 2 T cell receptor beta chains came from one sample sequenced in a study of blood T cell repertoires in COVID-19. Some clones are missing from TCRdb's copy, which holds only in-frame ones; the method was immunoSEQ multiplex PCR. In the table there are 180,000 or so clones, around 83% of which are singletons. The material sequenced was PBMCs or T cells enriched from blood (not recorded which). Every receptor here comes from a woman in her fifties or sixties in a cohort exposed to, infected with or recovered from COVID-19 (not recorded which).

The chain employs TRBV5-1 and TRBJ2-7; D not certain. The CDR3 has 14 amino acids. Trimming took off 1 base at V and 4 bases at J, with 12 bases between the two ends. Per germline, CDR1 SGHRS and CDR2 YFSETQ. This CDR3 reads CASSLFRSNYEQYF. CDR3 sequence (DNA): TGCGCCAGCAGCTTGTTCAGAAGTAATTACGAGCAGTACTTC.

The CDR3 sequence: CASSRRLAASSYNEQFF. The CDR3 DNA reads as TGCGCCAGCAGCCGGAGGCTAGCGGCAAGCTCCTACAATGAGCAGTTCTTC. V gene TRBV4-1 combines with J gene TRBJ2-1; 7 positions match TRBD2. The CDR3 sequence is 17 residues long. Germline CDR1 and CDR2: MGHRA and YSYEKL. The junction had 9 bases not matched to a gene; V was cut back by 4 bases and J by 0 bases.